Below are 4 T cell receptor beta chains sequenced from a single sample in a study of EBV T-cell therapy then PD-1 blockade in nasopharyngeal carcinoma. Clones were read by immunoSEQ multiplex PCR, and TCRdb kept only the in-frame ones, dropping some. The table records about 19,000 clones, almost 85% of them present only once. The antigens of these receptors remain unknown. Described treatment: AdE1-LMPpoly-expanded autologous EBV-specific T-cell therapy followed by anti-PD-1 nivolumab. The starting material was CD8+ T cells from blood, obtained around day 30 from a patient whose treatment included autologous EBV-specific T cells and nivolumab. Receptors were obtained from a man aged 35-49 years with nasopharyngeal carcinoma.

J is TRBJ2-3 and V is TRBV9; D is ambiguous. With 3 bases removed from V and 1 base from J, the gap between germline ends came to 9 bases. Germline CDR1 is SGDLS and CDR2 is YYNGEE. The CDR3 covers 14 residues. CDR3 bases: TGTGCCAGCAGCGAGGAATCCGGCACAGATACGCAGTATTTT. Residues: CASSEESGTDTQYF.

This clone occurred once. The chain employs TRBV9 and TRBJ2-7; 10 nucleotides agree with TRBD2. The CDR3 is 15 amino acids. Trimming removed 5 bases from V and 2 bases from J; junction bases left unmatched: 7. CDR1 is SGDLS and CDR2 is YYNGEE in the germline V gene. As DNA, the CDR3 is TGTGCCAGCAGTCCTAGCGGGGGTAGTCCCTACGAGCAGTACTTC. Translation: CASSPSGGSPYEQYF.

The rearrangement uses TRBV9 and TRBJ1-2; unclear D gene. The CDR3 spans 14 residues. Per the germline V gene, CDR1 is SGDLS and CDR2 is YYNGEE. The V and J ends lost 0 bases and 3 bases respectively, with 9 bases between them. DNA of the CDR3: TGTGCCAGCAGCGTAGTAAGTAGCGACTATGGCTACACCTTC. This translates into CASSVVSSDYGYTF.

This chain uses TRBV6-5 with TRBJ2-7; TRBD1 is a possible D gene (6 bases). Trimming removed 0 bases from V and 0 bases from J, with 12 bases in between. Germline V gives CDR1 MNHEY, CDR2 SVGAGI. The CDR3 has 16 residues. The CDR3 DNA is TGTGCCAGCAGTTACTCGGGGGCTTCGAGCTCCTACGAGCAGTACTTC. It encodes CASSYSGASSSYEQYF.